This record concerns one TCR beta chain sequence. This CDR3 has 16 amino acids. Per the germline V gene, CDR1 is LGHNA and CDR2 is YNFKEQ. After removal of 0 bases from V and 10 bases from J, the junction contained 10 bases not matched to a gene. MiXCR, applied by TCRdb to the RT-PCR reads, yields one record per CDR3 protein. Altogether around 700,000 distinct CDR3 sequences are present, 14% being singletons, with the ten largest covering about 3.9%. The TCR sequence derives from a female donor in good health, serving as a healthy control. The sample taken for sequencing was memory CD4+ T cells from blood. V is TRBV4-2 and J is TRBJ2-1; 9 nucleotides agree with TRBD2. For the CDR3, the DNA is TGTGCCAGCAGCCAAGAATCTAGCGGGGAGGGCGTGGAGCAGTTCTTC. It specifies CASSQESSGEGVEQFF.